These 21 T cell receptor beta chains came from one sample sequenced in a study of cytomegalovirus exposure and HLA in healthy donors (dated by TCRdb to about 2017). Library method: the immunoSEQ multiplex PCR assay. For the multiplex PCR, a mixture combining 60 forward primers for TCR Vbeta segments and 13 reverse primers for TCR Jbeta segments was used. TCRdb obtained this table from immuneACCESS and retained in-frame rearrangements with V and J assigned. These tables miss some clones; where compared with another copy, unresolved V genes account for less than half of the shortfall, and the remainder is unexplained. Recorded for this sample are around 80,000 clones; 62% of them occurred a single time. Of the sample, about 4.7% is held by the ten largest clones. The sample consisted of PBMCs. Receptors originate from a male donor in good health and CMV-seropositive.

V and J are TRBV25-1 and TRBJ1-2, with TRBD1 matching 8 bases. CDR1 is MGHDK and CDR2 is SYGVNS in the germline V gene. V gave up 8 bases and J gave up 7 bases; unmatched junction bases: 9. The CDR3 is made up of 13 amino acids. Written as DNA, the CDR3 is TGTGCCAGCTCGGCAGGGGGCGCATGTGGCTACACCTTC. Translation gives CASSAGGACGYTF.

This clone has just a few counts. The J gene is TRBJ2-7, the V gene TRBV10-3; TRBD1 matches 8 bases. Germline CDR1 and CDR2: ENHRY and SYGVKD. This CDR3 has 13 residues. V shed 3 bases and J 7 bases; nucleotides not matched to a gene: 5. For the CDR3, the DNA is TGTGCCATCAGTGATCAGGGGGCTCGGGAGCAGTACTTC. Translated, it gives CAISDQGAREQYF.

This chain connects TRBV25-1 to TRBJ2-7; maybe TRBD2 (6 bases). This CDR3 spans 14 amino acids. Germline V CDR1 and CDR2: MGHDK, SYGVNS. Trimming shortened V by 4 bases and J by 2 bases, and 12 bases separated the two germline ends. The CDR3 sequence is CASSGGGSAYEQYF. CDR3 in DNA: TGTGCCAGCAGTGGAGGAGGGAGCGCCTACGAGCAGTACTTC.

The rearrangement uses TRBV25-1 and TRBJ1-2; a weak D match, TRBD1 (6 bases). CDR1 is MGHDK, CDR2 SYGVNS, per germline. There are 13 residues in the CDR3. V lost 5 bases to trimming and J lost 6 bases, with 13 bases between them. In DNA form, the CDR3 reads TGTGCCAGCAGTAGGGGGTCGGGGAATGGCTACACCTTC. This sequence encodes CASSRGSGNGYTF.

V and J are TRBV19 and TRBJ2-7; 9 bases agree with TRBD1. The CDR3 runs to 16 residues. Germline V gene lookup returns CDR1 LNHDA and CDR2 SQIVND (reference sequence). V shed 1 base and J 5 bases; nucleotides not matched to a gene: 9. For the CDR3, the DNA is TGTGCCAGTAGTATAGGGTATGGACAGGGGAGTGACGAGCAGTACTTC. Its protein product is CASSIGYGQGSDEQYF.

J is TRBJ2-7 and V is TRBV5-4; TRBD2 matches at 7 bases. Unmatched junction bases numbered 8, after V lost 0 bases and J lost 5 bases. CDR3 size: 15 residues. In germline, CDR1 is SGHNT, CDR2 YYREEE (reference sequence). The CDR3, as DNA: TGTGCCAGCAGCTTGGGGGGAGGGAACGTGAACGAGCAGTACTTC. Residues: CASSLGGGNVNEQYF. The full variable domain, completed using reference TRBV5-4 and TRBJ2-7, is ETGVTQSPTHLIKTRGQQVTLRCSSQSGHNTVSWYQQALGQGPQFIFQYYREEENGRGNFPPRFSGLQFPNYSSELNVNALELDDSALYLCASSLGGGNVNEQYFGPGTRLTVT.

The chain couples TRBV9 to TRBJ2-7, with 11 bases fitting TRBD2. From germline, CDR1 is SGDLS and CDR2 YYNGEE. The CDR3 contains 15 residues. J lost 3 bases, V lost 3 bases, and 5 bases had no gene match. The CDR3 nucleotides read TGTGCCAGCAGCGATGGGACTAGCGGAGACTACGAGCAGTACTTC. Protein sequence: CASSDGTSGDYEQYF.

This clone has just one count. The chain couples TRBV29-1 to TRBJ2-3; 9 bases map to TRBD2. The V gene's germline CDR1 is SQVTM and CDR2 ANQGSEA. This CDR3 has 14 residues. The V and J ends lost 2 bases and 5 bases, in that order; junction bases with no gene match: 5. In nucleotides, the CDR3 is TGCAGCGTTGAAAGGACTAGCGCGAGAGATACGCAGTATTTT. This codes for CSVERTSARDTQYF.

The chain uses TRBV13 and TRBJ1-1; D may be TRBD1 (6 bases). The CDR3 extends over 16 amino acids. Trimming cost V 1 base and J 2 bases, with 14 bases left between them. Germline V gene lookup returns CDR1 PRHDT and CDR2 FYEKMQ (reference sequence). CDR3 bases: TGTGCCAGCAGCTTAGAGGGGGAGAGCTATAACACTGAAGCTTTCTTT. Translated: CASSLEGESYNTEAFF.

The rearrangement joins TRBV19 to TRBJ1-1, with 8 bases that match TRBD1. This CDR3 has 15 amino acids. Per the germline V gene, CDR1 is LNHDA and CDR2 is SQIVND (reference sequence). With V trimmed by 3 bases and J by 4 bases, 7 bases remained unmatched. In DNA form, the CDR3 reads TGTGCCAGTAGTATGACAGGGGTGGCCAGCACTGAAGCTTTCTTT. This encodes CASSMTGVASTEAFF.

This clone was observed once. The chain couples TRBV28 to TRBJ2-1; TRBD1 matches at 9 bases. Germline CDR1 reads MDHEN; CDR2 reads SYDVKM. The CDR3 has 16 amino acids. V trimming: 7 bases; J trimming: 10 bases; junction bases outside the gene matches: 17. The CDR3, as DNA: TGTGCCAGCATCCTGAGCCGAGGACAGGGGCCGGGGGAGCAGTTCTTC. Residues: CASILSRGQGPGEQFF.

The chain combines TRBV4-2 with TRBJ2-7; 11 bases line up with TRBD2. This CDR3 spans 19 amino acids. J was trimmed by 4 bases and V by 1 base; bases with no gene match: 15. The germline gives CDR1 LGHNA, CDR2 YNFKEQ. Written as DNA, the CDR3 is TGTGCCAGCAGCCAAGCCCCCCCGATACTAGCGGGGGAACTTTACGAGCAGTACTTC. Protein product: CASSQAPPILAGELYEQYF.

The CDR3 DNA sequence: TGTGCCAGCAGTCACCAGGGAGGGAACTACGAGCAGTACTTC. This gives the protein CASSHQGGNYEQYF. V is TRBV7-8 and J is TRBJ2-7, with 7 bases aligning to TRBD2. CDR3 size: 14 residues. Germline values: CDR1 SGHVS, CDR2 FQNEAQ. Unmatched junction bases numbered 8, after V lost 6 bases and J lost 3 bases.

CDR3 loop: CASSESLTSGTYNEQFF. CDR3 in DNA: TGTGCCAGCAGTGAAAGCCTTACTAGCGGGACTTACAATGAGCAGTTCTTC. This rearrangement joins TRBV6-1 to TRBJ2-1; 10 bases map to TRBD2. J was trimmed by 4 bases and V by 2 bases; bases with no gene match: 8. The CDR3 length is 17 residues. Looked up from germline, CDR1 is MNHNS and CDR2 is SASEGT.

This clone was seen a handful of times. The germline gene is not matched at one end of the junction; a read error may be the cause. The chain joins TRBV11-2 to TRBJ1-4, with D possibly being TRBD1 (5 bases). The CDR3 is made up of 13 amino acids. Germline CDR1 reads SGHAT; CDR2 reads FQNNGV. The CDR3 DNA follows: TGTGCCAGCAGCCTCGGGGACGCCGGGAGGGCGTATTTT. Amino acid sequence: CASSLGDAGRAYF.

DNA for the CDR3: TGTGCCAGCAGCTTCTGGACTAGCGGGGGGGTCTACAATGAGCAGTTCTTC. Its protein is CASSFWTSGGVYNEQFF. J is TRBJ2-1 and V is TRBV7-8; 15 bases are shared with TRBD2. CDR3 length: 17 residues. The junction had 3 bases not matched to a gene; V was cut back by 3 bases and J by 3 bases. From germline, CDR1 is SGHVS and CDR2 FQNEAQ.

V is TRBV19 and J is TRBJ2-7, with 7 bases lining up with TRBD1. The germline CDR1 and CDR2 sequences are LNHDA and SQIVND (reference sequence). This CDR3 spans 14 amino acids. V lost 4 bases, J lost 4 bases, and 7 bases stayed unmatched. The DNA of the CDR3 is TGTGCCAGTAGTACCGGGACAGTTATATACGAGCAGTACTTC. This encodes CASSTGTVIYEQYF. The full variable domain, completed using reference TRBV19 and TRBJ2-7, is DGGITQSPKYLFRKEGQNVTLSCEQNLNHDAMYWYRQDPGQGLRLIYYSQIVNDFQKGDIAEGYSVSREKKESFPLTVTSAQKNPTAFYLCASSTGTVIYEQYFGPGTRLTVT.

The V call is TRBV19, the J call TRBJ1-2; D not certain. Germline CDR1 reads LNHDA; CDR2 reads SQIVND (reference sequence). CDR3 length: 12 residues. Trimming shortened V by 8 bases and J by 0 bases, and 7 bases separated the two germline ends. The CDR3 here is CASEDTNYGYTF. The CDR3 DNA reads TGTGCCAGTGAAGACACTAACTATGGCTACACCTTC.

This clone was observed a handful of times. The rearrangement uses TRBV4-2 and TRBJ1-6; no clear D. Germline values: CDR1 LGHNA, CDR2 YNFKEQ. There are 15 residues in the CDR3. Trimming removed 0 bases at V and 6 bases at J, with 9 bases between. This CDR3 is CASSQEADSNSPLHF. CDR3 DNA sequence: TGTGCCAGCAGCCAAGAGGCAGATTCTAATTCACCCCTCCACTTT.

This clone was observed a few times. The V and J genes are TRBV19 and TRBJ2-6; 7 nucleotides match TRBD1. The trim removed 5 bases at V and 4 bases at J, leaving 2 bases unmatched. This CDR3 has 14 amino acids. Germline CDR1 is LNHDA and CDR2 is SQIVND (reference sequence). The CDR3 is CASSEQGGANVLTF. CDR3 nucleotides: TGTGCCAGTAGTGAACAGGGGGGGGCCAACGTCCTGACTTTC.

This clone showed up just a few times. The V gene is TRBV10-2, the J gene TRBJ1-1; D is possibly TRBD1 (5 bases). V was clipped by 0 bases and J by 0 bases, with 8 bases between them. Germline values: CDR1 WSHSY, CDR2 SAAADI. The CDR3 spans 15 residues. The CDR3 DNA sequence: TGCGCCAGCAGTGAGTCTGGACAAATGAACACTGAAGCTTTCTTT. Its protein product is CASSESGQMNTEAFF.